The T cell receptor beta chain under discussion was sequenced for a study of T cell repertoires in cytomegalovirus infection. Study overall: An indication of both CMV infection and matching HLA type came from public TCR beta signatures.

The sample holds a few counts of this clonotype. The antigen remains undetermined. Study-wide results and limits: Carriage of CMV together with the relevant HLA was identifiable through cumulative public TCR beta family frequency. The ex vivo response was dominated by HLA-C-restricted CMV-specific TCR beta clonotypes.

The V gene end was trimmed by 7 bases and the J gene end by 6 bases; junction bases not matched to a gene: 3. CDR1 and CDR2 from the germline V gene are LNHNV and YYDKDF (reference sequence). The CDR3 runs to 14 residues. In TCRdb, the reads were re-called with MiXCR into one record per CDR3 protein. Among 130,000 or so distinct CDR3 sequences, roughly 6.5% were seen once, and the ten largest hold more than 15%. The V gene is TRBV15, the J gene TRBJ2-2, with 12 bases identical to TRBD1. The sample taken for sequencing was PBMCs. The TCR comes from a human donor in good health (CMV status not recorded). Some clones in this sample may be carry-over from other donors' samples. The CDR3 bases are TGTGCCACCACGGGACAGGGGGCCGCCGGGGAGCTGTTTTTT. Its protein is CATTGQGAAGELFF.